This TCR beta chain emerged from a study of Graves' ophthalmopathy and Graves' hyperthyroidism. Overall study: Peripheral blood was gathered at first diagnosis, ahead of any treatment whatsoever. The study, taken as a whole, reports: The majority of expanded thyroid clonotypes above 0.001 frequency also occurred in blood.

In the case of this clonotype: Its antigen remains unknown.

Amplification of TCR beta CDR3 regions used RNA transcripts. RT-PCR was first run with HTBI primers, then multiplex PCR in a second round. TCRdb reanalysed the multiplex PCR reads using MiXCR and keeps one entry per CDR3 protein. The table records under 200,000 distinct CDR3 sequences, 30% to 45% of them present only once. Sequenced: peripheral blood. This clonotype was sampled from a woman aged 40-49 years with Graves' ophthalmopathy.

CDR3 coding DNA: TGCAGTGCTAGAGATGGGGGGGCTGGGAAAGCTTTCTTT. Residues: CSARDGGAGKAFF. The J gene is TRBJ1-1, the V gene TRBV20-1, with D possibly being TRBD1 (6 bases). The CDR3 sequence is 13 residues long. V was pared by 0 bases and J by 9 bases, with 14 bases between. Germline CDR1 reads DFQATT; CDR2 reads SNEGSKA (reference sequence).